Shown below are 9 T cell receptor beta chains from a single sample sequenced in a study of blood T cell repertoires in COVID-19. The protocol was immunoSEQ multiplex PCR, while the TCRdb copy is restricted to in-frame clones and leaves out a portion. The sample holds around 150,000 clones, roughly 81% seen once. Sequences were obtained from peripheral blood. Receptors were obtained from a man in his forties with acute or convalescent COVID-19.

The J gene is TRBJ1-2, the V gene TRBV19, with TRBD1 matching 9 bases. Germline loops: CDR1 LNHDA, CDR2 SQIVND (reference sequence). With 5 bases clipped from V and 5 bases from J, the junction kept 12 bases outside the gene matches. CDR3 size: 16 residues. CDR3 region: CASSAVWGQGFYGYTF. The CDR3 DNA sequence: TGTGCCAGTAGTGCGGTTTGGGGACAGGGCTTTTATGGCTACACCTTC.

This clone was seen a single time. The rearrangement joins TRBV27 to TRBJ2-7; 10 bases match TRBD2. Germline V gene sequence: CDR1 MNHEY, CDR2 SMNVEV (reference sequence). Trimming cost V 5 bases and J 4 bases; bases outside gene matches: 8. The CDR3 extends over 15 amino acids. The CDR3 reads CASSRTTSGAYEQYF. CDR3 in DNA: TGTGCCAGCAGTCGGACAACTAGCGGGGCGTACGAGCAGTACTTC.

The CDR3, as DNA: TGTGCCAGCAGCCTTGGGGCTCCAGGGGGCAGAATCACTGAAGCTTTCTTT. Translated: CASSLGAPGGRITEAFF. The chain recombines TRBV6-2 or TRBV6-3 with TRBJ1-1; 8 nucleotides line up with TRBD1. The CDR3 runs to 17 residues. V lost 6 bases and J lost 4; bases outside the gene matches: 16. Germline V gene data show CDR1 as MNHEY and CDR2 as SVGEGT.

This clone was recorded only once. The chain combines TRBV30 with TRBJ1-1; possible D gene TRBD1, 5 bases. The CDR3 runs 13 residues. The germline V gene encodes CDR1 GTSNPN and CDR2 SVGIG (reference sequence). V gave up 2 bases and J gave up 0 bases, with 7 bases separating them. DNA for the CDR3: TGTGCCTGGAGTCGACAGCTGAACACTGAAGCTTTCTTT. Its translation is CAWSRQLNTEAFF.

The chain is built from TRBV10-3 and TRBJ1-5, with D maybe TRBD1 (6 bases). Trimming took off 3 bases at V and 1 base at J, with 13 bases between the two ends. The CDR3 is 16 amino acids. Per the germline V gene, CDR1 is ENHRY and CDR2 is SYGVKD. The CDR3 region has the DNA TGTGCCATCAGTGAAACCGGGACACAAAGCAATCAGCCCCAGCATTTT. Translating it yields CAISETGTQSNQPQHF.

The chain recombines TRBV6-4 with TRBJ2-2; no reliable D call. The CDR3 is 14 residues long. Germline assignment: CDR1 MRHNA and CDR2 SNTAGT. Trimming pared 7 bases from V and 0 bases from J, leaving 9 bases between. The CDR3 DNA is TGTGCCAGCACTAACTTTCCGAACACCGGGGAGCTGTTTTTT. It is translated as CASTNFPNTGELFF.

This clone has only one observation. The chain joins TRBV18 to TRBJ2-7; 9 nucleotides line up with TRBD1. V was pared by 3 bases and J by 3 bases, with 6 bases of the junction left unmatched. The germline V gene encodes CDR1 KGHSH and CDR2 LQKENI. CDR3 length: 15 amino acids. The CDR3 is CASSPPGQGGYEQYF. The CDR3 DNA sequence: TGTGCCAGCTCACCCCCGGGACAGGGAGGCTACGAGCAGTACTTC.

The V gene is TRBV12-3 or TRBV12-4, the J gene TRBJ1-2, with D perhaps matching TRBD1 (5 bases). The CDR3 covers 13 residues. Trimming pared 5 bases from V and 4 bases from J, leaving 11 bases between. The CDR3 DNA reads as TGTGCCAGCAGTGCACAGGATCGCTATGGCTACACCTTC. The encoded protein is CASSAQDRYGYTF.

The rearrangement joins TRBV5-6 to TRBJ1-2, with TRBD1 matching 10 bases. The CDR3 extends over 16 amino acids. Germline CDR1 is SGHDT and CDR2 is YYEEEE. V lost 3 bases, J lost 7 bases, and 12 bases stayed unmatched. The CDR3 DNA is TGTGCCAGCAGCTCGTCCCGGGACAGGGGAGTTGCTGGCTACACCTTC. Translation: CASSSSRDRGVAGYTF.